This T cell receptor beta chain was profiled in a study of blood T cell repertoires in COVID-19. About the research overall: From the United States, Italy and Spain came samples of acute and convalescent COVID-19.

Original data processing: It was from reference gene primer amplification that nucleated cell counts were estimated. Clones were read by immunoSEQ multiplex PCR, and TCRdb kept only the in-frame ones, dropping some. V and J calls and clone size follow that table, whereas D and trimming were derived from the DNA. Of some 390,000 clones in the sample, over 75% were seen once. Those enrolled in Seattle joined during active infection and were followed longitudinally afterward. Trimming removed 2 bases from V and 0 bases from J; junction bases left unmatched: 1. Germline assignment: CDR1 LGHNT and CDR2 FRNRAP. This CDR3 comprises 15 residues.

The clonotype originates from an older woman with COVID-19, enrolled during active disease. Sequencing was carried out using peripheral blood. This sequence joins TRBV12-5 and TRBJ1-1; 9 positions agree with TRBD1. Here the CDR3 reads CASGLRDRVNTEAFF. CDR3 DNA: TGTGCTAGTGGTTTGCGGGACAGGGTGAACACTGAAGCTTTCTTT.